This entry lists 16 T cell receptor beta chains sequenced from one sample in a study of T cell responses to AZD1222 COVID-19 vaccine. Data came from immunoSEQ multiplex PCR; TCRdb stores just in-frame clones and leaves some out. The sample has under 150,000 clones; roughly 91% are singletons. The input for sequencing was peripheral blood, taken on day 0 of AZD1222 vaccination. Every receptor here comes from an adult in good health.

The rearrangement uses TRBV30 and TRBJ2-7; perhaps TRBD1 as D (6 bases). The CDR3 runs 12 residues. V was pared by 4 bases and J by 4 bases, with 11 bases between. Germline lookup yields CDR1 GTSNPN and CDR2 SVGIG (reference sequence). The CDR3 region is CAWKGEKYEQYF. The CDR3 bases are TGTGCCTGGAAGGGGGAGAAATACGAGCAGTACTTC.

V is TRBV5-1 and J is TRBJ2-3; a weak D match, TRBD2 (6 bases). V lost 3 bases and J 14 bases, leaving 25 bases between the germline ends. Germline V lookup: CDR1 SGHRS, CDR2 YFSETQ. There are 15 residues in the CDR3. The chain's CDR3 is CASSSSGTPGGVVYF. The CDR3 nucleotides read TGCGCCAGCAGCTCATCCGGGACCCCCGGAGGGGTTGTGTATTTT.

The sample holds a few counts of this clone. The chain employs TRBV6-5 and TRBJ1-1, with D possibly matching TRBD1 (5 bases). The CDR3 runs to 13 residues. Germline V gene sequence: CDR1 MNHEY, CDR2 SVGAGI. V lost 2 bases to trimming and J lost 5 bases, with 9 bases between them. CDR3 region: CASSYGGGTEAFF. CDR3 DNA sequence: TGTGCCAGCAGTTACGGGGGGGGGACTGAAGCTTTCTTT.

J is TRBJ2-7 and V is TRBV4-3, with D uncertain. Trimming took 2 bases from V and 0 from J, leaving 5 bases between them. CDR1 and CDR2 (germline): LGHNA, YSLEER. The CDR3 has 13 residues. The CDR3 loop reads CASSQSGSYEQYF. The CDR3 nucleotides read TGCGCCAGCAGCCAATCTGGCTCCTACGAGCAGTACTTC.

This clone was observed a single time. CDR3 residues: CASSFEGQLGRSGNTIYF. Here the CDR3 DNA reads TGTGCCAGCAGCTTCGAAGGGCAACTTGGGAGGTCTGGAAACACCATATATTTT. The chain links TRBV5-4 to TRBJ1-3, with unresolved D. V lost 2 bases and J 1 base, leaving 19 bases between the germline ends. Germline CDR1 and CDR2: SGHNT and YYREEE (reference sequence). The CDR3 length is 18 residues.

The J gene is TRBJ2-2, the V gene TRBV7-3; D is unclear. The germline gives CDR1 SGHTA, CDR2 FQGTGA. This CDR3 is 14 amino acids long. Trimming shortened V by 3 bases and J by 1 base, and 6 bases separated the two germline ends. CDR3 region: CASSLLENTGELFF. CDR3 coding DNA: TGTGCCAGCAGCTTGTTAGAGAACACCGGGGAGCTGTTTTTT.

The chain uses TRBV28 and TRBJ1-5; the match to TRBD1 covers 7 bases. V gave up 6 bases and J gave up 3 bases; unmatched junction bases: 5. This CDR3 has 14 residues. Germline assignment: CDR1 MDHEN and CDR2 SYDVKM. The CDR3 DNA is TGTGCCAGCAGGGGGACAGAGCCCAATCAGCCCCAGCATTTT. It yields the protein CASRGTEPNQPQHF. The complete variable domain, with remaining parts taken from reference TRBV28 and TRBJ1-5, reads DVKVTQSSRYLVKRTGEKVFLECVQDMDHENMFWYRQDPGLGLRLIYFSYDVKMKEKGDIPEGYSVSREKKERFSLILESASTNQTSMYLCASRGTEPNQPQHFGDGTRLSIL.

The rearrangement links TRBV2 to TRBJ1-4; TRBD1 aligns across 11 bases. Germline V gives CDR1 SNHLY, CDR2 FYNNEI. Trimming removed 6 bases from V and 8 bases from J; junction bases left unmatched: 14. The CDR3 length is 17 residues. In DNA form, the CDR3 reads TGTGCCAGCAGGAAAATAGGGCTGGACAGGGGGCGAGAAAAACTGTTTTTT. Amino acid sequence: CASRKIGLDRGREKLFF.

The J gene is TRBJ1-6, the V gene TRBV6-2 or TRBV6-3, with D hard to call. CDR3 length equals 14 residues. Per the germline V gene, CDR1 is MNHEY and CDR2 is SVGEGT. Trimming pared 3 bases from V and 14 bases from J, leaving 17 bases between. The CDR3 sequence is CASSYSGSVWALHF. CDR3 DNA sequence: TGTGCCAGCAGTTATTCCGGATCCGTTTGGGCCCTCCACTTT.

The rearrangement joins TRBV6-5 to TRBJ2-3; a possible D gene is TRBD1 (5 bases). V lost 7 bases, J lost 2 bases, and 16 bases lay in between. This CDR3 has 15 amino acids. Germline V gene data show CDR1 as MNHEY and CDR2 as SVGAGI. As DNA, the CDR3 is TGTGCCAGCAACGCCATGGGGCGAACCACAGATACGCAGTATTTT. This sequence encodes CASNAMGRTTDTQYF.

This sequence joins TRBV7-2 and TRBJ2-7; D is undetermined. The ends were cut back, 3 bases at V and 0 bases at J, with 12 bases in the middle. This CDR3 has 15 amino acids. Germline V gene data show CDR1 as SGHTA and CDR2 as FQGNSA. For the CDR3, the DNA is TGTGCCAGCAGCTTCGAAGGCAGCAACTCCTACGAGCAGTACTTC. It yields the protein CASSFEGSNSYEQYF.

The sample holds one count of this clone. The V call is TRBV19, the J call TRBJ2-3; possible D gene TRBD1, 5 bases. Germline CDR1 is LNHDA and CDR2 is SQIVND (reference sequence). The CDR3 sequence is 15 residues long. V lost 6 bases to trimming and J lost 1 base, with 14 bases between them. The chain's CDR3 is CASRTREEGTDTQYF. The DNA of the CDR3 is TGTGCCAGTAGGACCAGGGAAGAGGGCACAGATACGCAGTATTTT.

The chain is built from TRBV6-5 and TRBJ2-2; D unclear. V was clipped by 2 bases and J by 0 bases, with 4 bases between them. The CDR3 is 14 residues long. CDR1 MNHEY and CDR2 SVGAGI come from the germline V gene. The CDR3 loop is CASSYEPNTGELFF. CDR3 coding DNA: TGTGCCAGCAGTTACGAGCCGAACACCGGGGAGCTGTTTTTT.

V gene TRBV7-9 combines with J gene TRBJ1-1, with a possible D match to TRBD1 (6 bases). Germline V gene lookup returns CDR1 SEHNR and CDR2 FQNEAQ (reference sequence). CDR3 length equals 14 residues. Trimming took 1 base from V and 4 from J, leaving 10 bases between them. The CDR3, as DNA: TGTGCCAGCAGCTTAGAACAGGGCCGCACTGAAGCTTTCTTT. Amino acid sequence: CASSLEQGRTEAFF.

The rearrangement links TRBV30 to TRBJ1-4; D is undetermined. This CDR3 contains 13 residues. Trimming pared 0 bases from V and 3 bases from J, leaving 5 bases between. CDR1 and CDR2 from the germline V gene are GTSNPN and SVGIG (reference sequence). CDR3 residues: CAWSVASNEKLFF. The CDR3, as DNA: TGTGCCTGGAGTGTAGCCTCTAATGAAAAACTGTTTTTT.

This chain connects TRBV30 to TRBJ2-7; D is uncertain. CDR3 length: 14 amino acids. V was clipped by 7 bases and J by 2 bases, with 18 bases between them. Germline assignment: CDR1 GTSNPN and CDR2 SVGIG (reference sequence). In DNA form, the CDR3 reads TGTGCCTCTAAACCAGAAGCGCCACCCTACGAGCAGTACTTC. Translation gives CASKPEAPPYEQYF. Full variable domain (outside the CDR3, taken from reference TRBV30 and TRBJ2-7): SQTIHQWPATLVQPVGSPLSLECTVEGTSNPNLYWYRQAAGRGLQLLFYSVGIGQISSEVPQNLSASRPQDRQFILSSKKLLLSDSGFYLCASKPEAPPYEQYFGPGTRLTVT.